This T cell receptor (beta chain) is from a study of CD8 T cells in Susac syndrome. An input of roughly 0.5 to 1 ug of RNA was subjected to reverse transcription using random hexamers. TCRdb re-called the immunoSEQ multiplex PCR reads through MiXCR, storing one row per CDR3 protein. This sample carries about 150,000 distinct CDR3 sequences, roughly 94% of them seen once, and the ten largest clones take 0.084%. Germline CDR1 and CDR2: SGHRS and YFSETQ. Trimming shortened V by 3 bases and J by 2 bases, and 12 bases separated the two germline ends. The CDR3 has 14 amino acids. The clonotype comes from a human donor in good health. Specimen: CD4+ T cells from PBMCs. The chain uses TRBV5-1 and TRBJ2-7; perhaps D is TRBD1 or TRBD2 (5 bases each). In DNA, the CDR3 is TGCGCCAGCAGCTCCAACGGGGCAGCCTACGAGCAGTACTTC. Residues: CASSSNGAAYEQYF.